This T cell receptor (beta chain) was retrieved from a study of blood T cell repertoires in COVID-19. Only in-frame clones appear in the TCRdb table, and some are missing; sequencing was by immunoSEQ multiplex PCR. Of 300,000 to 400,000 clones listed, about 91% are singletons. V lost 7 bases to trimming and J lost 1 base, with 14 bases between them. The germline V gene has CDR1 SNHLY and CDR2 FYNNEI. The CDR3 runs to 15 residues. This TCR derives from a woman under 40 with COVID-19, enrolled during active disease. The sequenced sample was peripheral blood. This rearrangement joins TRBV2 to TRBJ1-5, with no clear D. CDR3 amino acids: CASTRGGMSNQPQHF. CDR3 DNA: TGTGCCAGCACGCGGGGAGGGATGAGCAATCAGCCCCAGCATTTT. The full variable domain, with the rest looked up from reference TRBV2 and TRBJ1-5, is EPEVTQTPSHQVTQMGQEVILRCVPISNHLYFYWYRQILGQKVEFLVSFYNNEISEKSEIFDDQFSVERPDGSNFTLKIRSTKLEDSAMYFCASTRGGMSNQPQHFGDGTRLSIL.